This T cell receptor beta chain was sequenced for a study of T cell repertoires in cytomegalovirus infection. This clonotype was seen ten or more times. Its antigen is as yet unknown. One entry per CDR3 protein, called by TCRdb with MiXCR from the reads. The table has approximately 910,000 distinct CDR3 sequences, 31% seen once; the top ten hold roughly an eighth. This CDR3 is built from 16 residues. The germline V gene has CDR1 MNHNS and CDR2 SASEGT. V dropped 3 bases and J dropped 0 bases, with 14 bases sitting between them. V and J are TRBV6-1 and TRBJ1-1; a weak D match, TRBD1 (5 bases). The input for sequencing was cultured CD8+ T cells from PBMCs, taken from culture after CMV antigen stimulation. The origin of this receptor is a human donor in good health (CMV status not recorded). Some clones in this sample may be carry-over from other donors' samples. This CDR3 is CASSDGPGSMNTEAFF. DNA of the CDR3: TGTGCCAGCAGTGATGGGCCAGGGTCCATGAACACTGAAGCTTTCTTT.